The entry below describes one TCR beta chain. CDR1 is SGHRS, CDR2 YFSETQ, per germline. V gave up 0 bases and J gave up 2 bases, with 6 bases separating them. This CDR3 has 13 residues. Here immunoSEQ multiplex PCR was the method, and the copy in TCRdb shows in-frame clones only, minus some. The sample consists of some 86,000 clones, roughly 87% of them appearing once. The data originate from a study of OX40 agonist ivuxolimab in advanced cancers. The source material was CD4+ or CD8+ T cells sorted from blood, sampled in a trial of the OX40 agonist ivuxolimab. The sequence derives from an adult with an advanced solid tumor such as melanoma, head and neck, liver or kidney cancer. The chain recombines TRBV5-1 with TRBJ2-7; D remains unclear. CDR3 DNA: TGCGCCAGCAGCTTGGGCGGTACCTACGAGCAGTACTTC. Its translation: CASSLGGTYEQYF.